This T cell receptor (beta chain) was sequenced for a study of T cells in Graves' hyperthyroidism and ophthalmopathy. Study-wide background: Sampling of peripheral blood happened at initial diagnosis, prior to any treatment. Study-level points and caveats: Among thyroid clonotypes expanded above 0.001, most also appeared in blood.

TCR beta CDR3 regions were amplified from RNA. Carried out on the TCR CDR3, a first-round RT-PCR used the HTBI primer set. Via MiXCR, TCRdb re-called the multiplex PCR reads, giving one row per CDR3 protein. The table lists around 610,000 distinct CDR3 sequences, about 15% of them singletons. This clonotype was counted a few times. Its antigen is not known. The CDR3 totals 15 residues. The germline gives CDR1 SQVTM, CDR2 ANQGSEA. Trimming left V 1 base short and J 3 bases short, with 16 bases between. Sequencing was performed on blood. This clonotype was obtained from a middle-aged woman with Graves' ophthalmopathy. The chain uses TRBV29-1 and TRBJ2-7, with D perhaps TRBD1 (6 bases). CDR3 bases: TGCAGCGTTGAAGGGGTTCCCGGGACATTCTACGAGCAGTACTTC. Protein: CSVEGVPGTFYEQYF.